The clone carrying this TCR beta chain was detected many times. RNA transcripts served as the template for amplifying TCR beta CDR3 regions. First-round RT-PCR with HTBI primers amplified the TCR CDR3 region. TCRdb recomputed calls from the multiplex PCR reads with MiXCR, one row per CDR3 protein. The data show roughly 380,000 distinct CDR3 sequences, over 15% seen once. This record belongs to a study of T cells in Graves' hyperthyroidism and ophthalmopathy. Source material: blood. The TCR comes from a woman aged 18-29 years with Graves' hyperthyroidism.

The CDR3 nucleotides read TGTGCCAGCAGCTCGACAGGGGCGAACACTGAAGCTTTCTTT. Its protein is CASSSTGANTEAFF. This sequence joins TRBV6-5 and TRBJ1-1, with 8 bases fitting TRBD1. J was trimmed by 1 base and V by 6 bases; bases with no gene match: 4. The CDR3 spans 14 residues. The germline V gene has CDR1 MNHEY and CDR2 SVGAGI.